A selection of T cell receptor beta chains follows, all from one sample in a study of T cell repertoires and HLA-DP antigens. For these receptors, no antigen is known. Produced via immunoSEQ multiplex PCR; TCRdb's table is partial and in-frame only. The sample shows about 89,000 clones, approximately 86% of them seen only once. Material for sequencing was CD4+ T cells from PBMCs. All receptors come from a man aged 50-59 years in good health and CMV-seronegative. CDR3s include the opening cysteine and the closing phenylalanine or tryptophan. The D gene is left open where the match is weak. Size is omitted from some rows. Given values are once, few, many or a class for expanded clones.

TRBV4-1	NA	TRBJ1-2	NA	TGCGCCAGCAGCCAAGGGGAGGTGGATGGCTACACCTTC	CASSQGEVDGYTF
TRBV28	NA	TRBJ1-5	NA	TGTGCCAGCAAGCAAATGGGGGGCAATCAGCCCCAGCATTTT	CASKQMGGNQPQHF
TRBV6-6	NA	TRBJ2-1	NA	TGTGCCAGCAGTTATGCGGAGTCCTTTTACAATGAGCAGTTCTTC	CASSYAESFYNEQFF
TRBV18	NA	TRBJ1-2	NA	TGTGCCAGCTCACCCGACGAGGGAATAGGAGGCTACACCTTC	CASSPDEGIGGYTF
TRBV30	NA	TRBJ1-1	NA	TGTGCCTGGAGTACCAGTGGCAGGAACACTGAAGCTTTCTTT	CAWSTSGRNTEAFF
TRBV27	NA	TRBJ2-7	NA	TGTGCCAGCAGTTTTGCCCTCTCCTACGAGCAGTACTTC	CASSFALSYEQYF
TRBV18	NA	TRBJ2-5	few	TGTGCCAGCTCACCCAAAGAGACCCAGTACTTC	CASSPKETQYF
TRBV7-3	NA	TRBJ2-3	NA	TGTGCCAGATTACCCCACGGAACACTTTGCACAGATACGCAGTATTTT	CARLPHGTLCTDTQYF
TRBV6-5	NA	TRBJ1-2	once	TGTGCCAGCAGTCAGGACAAAGCCCCGTATGGCTACACCTTC	CASSQDKAPYGYTF
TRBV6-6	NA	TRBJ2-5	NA	TGTGCCAGCAGTTTCTACCTTGGGGGCCAAGAGACCCAGTACTTC	CASSFYLGGQETQYF
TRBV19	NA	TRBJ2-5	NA	TGTGCCAGTACCCCCGGTGGCGTTCCCCAAGAGACCCAGTACTTC	CASTPGGVPQETQYF
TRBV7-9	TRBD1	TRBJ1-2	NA	TGTGCCAGCAGCTTGGAAAGACAGGGGGCGAGAGGCTACACCTTC	CASSLERQGARGYTF
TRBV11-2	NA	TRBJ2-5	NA	TGTGCCAGCAGCTACGAAGAGACCCAGTACTTC	CASSYEETQYF
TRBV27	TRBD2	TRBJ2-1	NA	TGTGCCAGCAGTTTACGACTAGCGGGGGCCCAGCAGTTCTTC	CASSLRLAGAQQFF
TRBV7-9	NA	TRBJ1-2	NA	TGTGCCAGCAGCTTAGCCCGGACGGTCTATGGCTACACCTTC	CASSLARTVYGYTF
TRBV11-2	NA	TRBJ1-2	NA	TGTGCCAGCAGCTTAGGGGAGGGTCTGTTCGGCTACACCTTC	CASSLGEGLFGYTF
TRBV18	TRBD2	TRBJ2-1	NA	TGTGCCAGCTCACCGTCAGTAGCGGGAGCATCGTACAATGAGCAGTTCTTC	CASSPSVAGASYNEQFF
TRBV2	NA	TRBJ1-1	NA	TGTGCCAGCAGTGCGGGGAGGAGTGCTGAAGCTTTCTTT	CASSAGRSAEAFF
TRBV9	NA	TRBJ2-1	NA	TGTGCCAGCAGCGTAGAAGCGATGACAGTTTACAATGAGCAGTTCTTC	CASSVEAMTVYNEQFF
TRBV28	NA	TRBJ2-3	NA	TGTGCCAGCAGTTTGTATAGGGATACGCAGTATTTT	CASSLYRDTQYF
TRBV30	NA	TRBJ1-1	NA	TGTGCCTGGTCGAAGGACCTGAACACTGAAGCTTTCTTT	CAWSKDLNTEAFF
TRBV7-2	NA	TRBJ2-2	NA	TGTGCCAGCAGCTCCTACGGACGGGGAGTTTCCGGGGAGCTGTTTTTT	CASSSYGRGVSGELFF
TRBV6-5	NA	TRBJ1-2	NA	TGTGCCAGCACTCGACAAGCTAACTATGGCTACACCTTC	CASTRQANYGYTF
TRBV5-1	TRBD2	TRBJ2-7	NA	TGCGCCAGCAGCCCCCAAACGGGACTAGCGCGGTACGAGCAGTACTTC	CASSPQTGLARYEQYF
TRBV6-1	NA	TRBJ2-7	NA	TGTGCCAGCAGCCCAACGACTCGCCCGGGGCACGAGCAGTACTTC	CASSPTTRPGHEQYF
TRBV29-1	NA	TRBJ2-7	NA	TGCAGCGTTGCGGGCATCCGGGAGCAGTACTTC	CSVAGIREQYF